These 5 T cell receptor beta chains originate from one sample sequenced in a study of blood T cell repertoires in COVID-19. This table comes from immunoSEQ multiplex PCR, and its TCRdb copy is limited to in-frame clones, with some not included. The sample comprises 130,000 or so clones, 84% of which are singletons, and roughly 2.2% rests with the top ten. Sequenced input: PBMCs or T cells enriched from blood (not recorded which). The receptors come from a man in his forties or fifties with acute COVID-19.

The chain is built from TRBV28 and TRBJ1-5, with TRBD1 matching over 7 bases. V was pared by 5 bases and J by 1 base, with 2 bases of the junction left unmatched. This CDR3 has 14 amino acids. The germline V gene has CDR1 MDHEN and CDR2 SYDVKM. DNA for the CDR3: TGTGCCAGCAGTCAGGGGGGAAGCAATCAGCCCCAGCATTTT. This translates into CASSQGGSNQPQHF.

The V call is TRBV6-5, the J call TRBJ1-2; D possibly corresponds to TRBD1 (5 bases). Germline loops: CDR1 MNHEY, CDR2 SVGAGI. There are 15 residues in the CDR3. V shed 3 bases and J shed 3 bases, with 14 bases lying between them. CDR3 sequence reads: CASSYDSNSHYGYTF. In DNA form, the CDR3 reads TGTGCCAGCAGTTATGACAGCAATTCGCACTATGGCTACACCTTC.

The V and J genes are TRBV6-2 or TRBV6-3 and TRBJ2-7; 7 nucleotides agree with TRBD2. Germline CDR1 is MNHEY and CDR2 is SVGEGT. V lost 5 bases to trimming and J lost 7 bases; unmatched junction nucleotides: 11. The CDR3 is 14 residues long. The DNA of the CDR3 is TGTGCCAGCAGTCCCCGGGGCGGGAGTAAGGAGCAGTACTTC. This gives the protein CASSPRGGSKEQYF.

The chain carries TRBV28 and TRBJ1-3, with 10 bases matching TRBD1. Trimming removed 7 bases from V and 8 bases from J; junction bases left unmatched: 11. The germline V gene encodes CDR1 MDHEN and CDR2 SYDVKM. The length of the CDR3 is 15 residues. The CDR3 DNA reads TGTGCCAGCAAAACGGGACAGGGGCCGGGGGACACCATATATTTT. It encodes CASKTGQGPGDTIYF.

The gene calls are TRBV10-3 and TRBJ2-1, with 14 positions matching TRBD2. V dropped 6 bases and J dropped 7; count of bases not matched to a gene: 8. This CDR3 has 16 amino acids. Germline V lookup: CDR1 ENHRY, CDR2 SYGVKD. CDR3 loop: CAIRDPGLAGVNEQFF. CDR3 nucleotide sequence: TGTGCCATCAGGGACCCGGGACTAGCGGGGGTGAATGAGCAGTTCTTC.